This TCR beta chain was captured by sequencing in a study of PD-L1 blockade in urothelial cancer. V dropped 8 bases and J dropped 6; count of bases not matched to a gene: 4. The CDR3 has 14 amino acids. The germline V gene has CDR1 MNHNY and CDR2 SVGAGI (reference sequence). Profiled with immunoSEQ multiplex PCR; TCRdb holds only in-frame clones, not every one. The sample lists 130,000 or so clones, about four fifths seen once, with 3.2% in the top ten. As for time point: pretreatment peripheral blood. V gene TRBV6-6 combines with J gene TRBJ2-2; 12 bases align to TRBD2. The receptor's source is a man between 45 and 60 years old with urothelial cancer. The starting material was PBMCs, obtained around atezolizumab (anti-PD-L1) treatment. The CDR3 DNA is TGTGCCAGCCGCGGGACTAGCGGGTCCGGGGAGCTGTTTTTT. Amino acids: CASRGTSGSGELFF.